This paragraph reports one T cell receptor beta chain. Its antigen is still unknown. The sample comes from a study of glioma-infiltrating T cells after dendritic cell vaccination. Regarding the study as a whole: Complete blood and tumor specimen sets were limited to few patients.

Amplification used 60 V beta primers and 13 J beta primers. Measured with immunoSEQ multiplex PCR; TCRdb has only the in-frame clones, and not every one. The sample has 65,000 or so clones; roughly nine tenths are singletons. The V gene's germline CDR1 is SGHTA and CDR2 FQGNSA. Trimming cost V 5 bases and J 2 bases, with 11 bases left between them. The CDR3 runs 14 residues. Indicated time point: after dendritic cell vaccination, including at tumor progression/relapse. The V call is TRBV7-2, the J call TRBJ2-3; D gene ambiguous. The sequence was obtained from a human donor with glioblastoma. Sequenced material: blood, taken after dendritic cell vaccination. The CDR3 here is CASSPPPVTDTQYF. The DNA of the CDR3 is TGTGCCAGCAGCCCACCCCCGGTCACAGATACGCAGTATTTT.